The 27 T cell receptor beta chains in this list originate from one sample, sequenced in a study of blood T cell repertoires in COVID-19. The repertoire was sequenced with immunoSEQ multiplex PCR; TCRdb's copy has only in-frame clones and lacks some. The sample lists roughly 280,000 clones, approximately 83% occurring once. The sample taken for sequencing was peripheral blood. These receptors came from an older woman with acute or convalescent COVID-19.

V usage is TRBV10-1 and J usage is TRBJ1-1; TRBD1 agrees at 7 bases. V lost 5 bases and J lost 3; bases outside the gene matches: 9. Germline CDR1 WNHNN, CDR2 SYGVQD (reference sequence). This CDR3 comprises 15 residues. CDR3 sequence reads: CASSPRDSTYTEAFF. Here the CDR3 DNA reads TGCGCCAGCAGTCCCCGGGACAGCACTTACACTGAAGCTTTCTTT.

The chain recombines TRBV19 with TRBJ2-7, with no clear D. CDR3 length: 15 amino acids. Per germline, CDR1 LNHDA and CDR2 SQIVND (reference sequence). V lost 1 base, J lost 1 base, and 11 bases lay in between. The CDR3 is CASSIGFGISYEQYF. Written as DNA, the CDR3 is TGTGCCAGTAGTATAGGTTTTGGCATATCCTACGAGCAGTACTTC.

This clone was detected only once. The V and J genes are TRBV5-8 and TRBJ2-7; D is undetermined. V lost 2 bases to trimming and J lost 3 bases, with 12 bases between them. Germline CDR1 is SGHTS and CDR2 is YDEGEE. There are 14 residues in the CDR3. The CDR3 sequence: CASSFNSRRYEQYF. The CDR3 nucleotides read TGTGCCAGCAGCTTTAACAGTAGGCGCTACGAGCAGTACTTC. Full variable domain (remainder filled in from reference TRBV5-8 and TRBJ2-7): EAGVTQSPTHLIKTRGQQATLRCSPISGHTSVYWYQQALGLGLQFLLWYDEGEERNRGNFPPRFSGRQFPNYSSELNVNALELEDSALYLCASSFNSRRYEQYFGPGTRLTVT.

V gene TRBV3-1 (or the pseudogene TRBV3-2) combines with J gene TRBJ1-1, with D possibly TRBD1 on 5 matching bases. V dropped 4 bases and J dropped 7 bases, with 16 bases sitting between them. Germline lookup yields CDR1 LGHDT and CDR2 YNNKEL (reference sequence). There are 14 residues in the CDR3. Here the CDR3 DNA reads TGTGCCAGCAGCCCAAGTGGGGGGATCGGTGAAGCTTTCTTT. Amino acid sequence: CASSPSGGIGEAFF.

The V gene is TRBV5-6, the J gene TRBJ1-6, with 8 nucleotides matching TRBD1. The CDR3 contains 17 residues. Germline CDR1 reads SGHDT; CDR2 reads YYEEEE. Germline trimming cut 3 bases from V and 2 bases from J; bases unmatched to any gene: 7. This CDR3 reads CASSYRQGPTYNSPLHF. The DNA of the CDR3 is TGTGCCAGCAGCTACCGACAGGGGCCCACCTATAATTCACCCCTCCACTTT. The variable domain in full, with the rest retrieved from reference TRBV5-6 and TRBJ1-6, is DAGVTQSPTHLIKTRGQQVTLRCSPKSGHDTVSWYQQALGQGPQFIFQYYEEEERQRGNFPDRFSGHQFPNYSSELNVNALLLGDSALYLCASSYRQGPTYNSPLHFGNGTRLTVT.

The genes are TRBV12-3 or TRBV12-4 and TRBJ1-1, with 8 bases aligning to TRBD1. The V segment lost 8 bases and the J segment 7 bases; nucleotides outside the gene matches: 9. The CDR3 runs 13 residues. CDR3 nucleotides: TGTGCCAGCGTTCTTCAGGGGGCTATTGAAGCTTTCTTT. This encodes CASVLQGAIEAFF.

The V call is TRBV2, the J call TRBJ1-1; 10 bases are shared with TRBD1. This CDR3 contains 13 residues. V shed 8 bases, J shed 5 bases, and the junction held 5 bases outside the gene matches. Germline CDR1 is SNHLY and CDR2 is FYNNEI. CDR3 protein: CASGGTGVTEAFF. As DNA, the CDR3 is TGTGCCAGCGGAGGGACAGGGGTAACTGAAGCTTTCTTT.

This clone was counted between two and nine times. The V call is TRBV30, the J call TRBJ1-2, with 7 bases fitting TRBD1. Germline V gene sequence: CDR1 GTSNPN, CDR2 SVGIG (reference sequence). This CDR3 is built from 13 residues. J gave up 5 bases and V 2 bases, and 5 bases lay outside the gene matches. In DNA form, the CDR3 reads TGTGCCTGGAGTCGAGGGGGCGCTTATGGCTACACCTTC. This translates into CAWSRGGAYGYTF. Variable domain in full (rest from reference TRBV30 and TRBJ1-2): SQTIHQWPATLVQPVGSPLSLECTVEGTSNPNLYWYRQAAGRGLQLLFYSVGIGQISSEVPQNLSASRPQDRQFILSSKKLLLSDSGFYLCAWSRGGAYGYTFGSGTRLTVV.

The chain combines TRBV24-1 with TRBJ1-5; 9 positions agree with TRBD1. CDR1 and CDR2 from the germline V gene are KGHDR and SFDVKD. V shed 7 bases, J shed 9 bases, and the junction held 6 bases outside the gene matches. The CDR3 spans 13 residues. For the CDR3, the DNA is TGTGCCACCAGGGGACAGGGATTGGGGCCCCAGCATTTT. Translating gives CATRGQGLGPQHF.

V gene TRBV6-5 combines with J gene TRBJ2-5, with D possibly matching TRBD2 (5 bases). From germline, CDR1 is MNHEY and CDR2 SVGAGI. The CDR3 contains 12 residues. Deletions cut 6 bases from V and 6 bases from J, with 11 bases between. CDR3 sequence: CASSLDGKTQYF. CDR3 in DNA: TGTGCCAGCAGCCTAGACGGGAAGACCCAGTACTTC.

The chain couples TRBV20-1 to TRBJ1-1; unclear D gene. Trimming took off 7 bases at V and 11 bases at J, with 17 bases between the two ends. Germline-derived CDR1 and CDR2 are DFQATT and SNEGSKA (reference sequence). The CDR3 extends over 11 amino acids. CDR3 sequence (DNA): TGCAGTGTCCCCTCACGGGGTCTGGCTTTCTTT. Amino acids: CSVPSRGLAFF.

The chain is built from TRBV18 and TRBJ1-1, with a weak D call TRBD1 (6 bases). This CDR3 has 14 amino acids. Looked up from germline, CDR1 is KGHSH and CDR2 is LQKENI. Trimming stripped 5 bases from V and 2 bases from J, with 12 bases between. Here the CDR3 DNA reads TGTGCCAGCTCAAAAGGACAGACCAACACTGAAGCTTTCTTT. This encodes CASSKGQTNTEAFF.

This clone was found once. The chain is built from TRBV3-1 (or the pseudogene TRBV3-2) and TRBJ2-2, with TRBD2 matching over 7 bases. Trimming cost V 1 base and J 7 bases; bases outside gene matches: 3. Germline V gene lookup returns CDR1 LGHDT and CDR2 YNNKEL (reference sequence). This CDR3 spans 14 amino acids. CDR3 sequence (DNA): TGTGCCAGCAGCCAAGGGCGGGGGTACGGGGAGCTGTTTTTT. Encoded protein: CASSQGRGYGELFF.

V gene TRBV28 combines with J gene TRBJ2-7; possible D gene TRBD2, 5 bases. V lost 7 bases and J 6 bases, leaving 16 bases between the germline ends. Germline CDR1 reads MDHEN; CDR2 reads SYDVKM. The CDR3 length is 13 residues. The CDR3 region is CASTLVSGSEQYF. CDR3 DNA: TGTGCCAGCACCCTTGTTTCTGGGAGCGAGCAGTACTTC.

The chain couples TRBV7-8 to TRBJ1-2; perhaps TRBD1 as D (5 bases). Trimming removed 7 bases from V and 1 base from J, with 19 bases in between. This CDR3 is built from 16 residues. Per the germline V gene, CDR1 is SGHVS and CDR2 is FQNEAQ. This CDR3 reads CASTNSGHVLNYGYTF. The CDR3 DNA is TGTGCCAGCACCAATTCAGGGCATGTACTTAACTATGGCTACACCTTC.

This clone was detected a few times. This rearrangement joins TRBV2 to TRBJ2-2; 7 bases agree with TRBD2. The germline gives CDR1 SNHLY, CDR2 FYNNEI. The CDR3 extends over 14 amino acids. J lost 2 bases, V lost 6 bases, and 3 bases had no gene match. The CDR3 region is CASRGGINTGELFF. The CDR3 region has the DNA TGTGCCAGCAGGGGAGGGATAAACACCGGGGAGCTGTTTTTT.

The rearrangement links TRBV5-4 to TRBJ2-1; 8 bases map to TRBD1. Germline V gene lookup returns CDR1 SGHNT and CDR2 YYREEE (reference sequence). CDR3 length: 15 amino acids. With 3 bases clipped from V and 4 bases from J, the junction kept 6 bases outside the gene matches. The CDR3 here is CASSSGQGGYNEQFF. The CDR3 nucleotides are TGTGCCAGCAGCTCCGGACAGGGTGGTTACAATGAGCAGTTCTTC. Drawing the rest from reference TRBV5-4 and TRBJ2-1, the complete variable domain is ETGVTQSPTHLIKTRGQQVTLRCSSQSGHNTVSWYQQALGQGPQFIFQYYREEENGRGNFPPRFSGLQFPNYSSELNVNALELDDSALYLCASSSGQGGYNEQFFGPGTRLTVL.

This chain connects TRBV20-1 to TRBJ2-7; tentative D call: TRBD2 (5 bases). CDR3 length: 11 residues. With 4 bases removed from V and 5 bases from J, the gap between germline ends came to 9 bases. In germline, CDR1 is DFQATT, CDR2 SNEGSKA (reference sequence). The CDR3: CSAKDFDEQYF. In nucleotides, the CDR3 is TGCAGTGCTAAGGACTTTGACGAGCAGTACTTC.

The chain couples TRBV7-9 to TRBJ2-7; D is unclear. The CDR3 spans 13 residues. V lost 4 bases, J lost 3 bases, and 10 bases lay in between. From germline, CDR1 is SEHNR and CDR2 FQNEAQ (reference sequence). The CDR3 here is CASSSINSYEQYF. CDR3 nucleotide sequence: TGTGCCAGCAGCTCTATTAACAGCTACGAGCAGTACTTC.

This chain uses TRBV5-1 with TRBJ1-6; D is ambiguous. Deletions cut 0 bases from V and 5 bases from J, with 9 bases between. Germline V gene data show CDR1 as SGHRS and CDR2 as YFSETQ. This CDR3 is 15 amino acids long. The CDR3: CASSLAGKHNSPLHF. CDR3 sequence (DNA): TGCGCCAGCAGCTTGGCCGGGAAACATAATTCACCCCTCCACTTT. Full variable domain (remainder filled in from reference TRBV5-1 and TRBJ1-6): KAGVTQTPRYLIKTRGQQVTLSCSPISGHRSVSWYQQTPGQGLQFLFEYFSETQRNKGNFPGRFSGRQFSNSRSEMNVSTLELGDSALYLCASSLAGKHNSPLHFGNGTRLTVT.

The rearrangement links TRBV9 to TRBJ1-4, with a possible D match to TRBD1 (6 bases). Per germline, CDR1 SGDLS and CDR2 YYNGEE. V lost 4 bases, J lost 5 bases, and 15 bases lay in between. This CDR3 spans 15 amino acids. CDR3 residues: CASSLSPDRNEKLFF. The CDR3 DNA reads as TGTGCCAGCAGCCTAAGTCCCGACAGGAATGAAAAACTGTTTTTT.

This clone occurred a few times. The chain links TRBV9 to TRBJ1-3; 9 nucleotides align to TRBD1. V lost 4 bases to trimming and J lost 4 bases; unmatched junction nucleotides: 6. The CDR3 covers 15 residues. The V gene's germline CDR1 is SGDLS and CDR2 YYNGEE. CDR3 DNA sequence: TGTGCCAGCAGCACTGGGACAGGGAGGGGAAACACCATATATTTT. This translates into CASSTGTGRGNTIYF.

The rearrangement joins TRBV19 to TRBJ1-4, with 12 bases identical to TRBD1. Trimming cost V 3 bases and J 3 bases; bases outside gene matches: 2. Germline V gives CDR1 LNHDA, CDR2 SQIVND (reference sequence). The CDR3 totals 16 residues. CDR3 in DNA: TGTGCCAGTAGTATGGGACAGGGGGCGGCTAATGAAAAACTGTTTTTT. Its protein is CASSMGQGAANEKLFF.

The gene calls are TRBV7-5 and TRBJ1-4. TRBV7-5 is a documented pseudogene. This CDR3 has 15 residues. For the CDR3, the DNA is TGTGTCAGAAGCTTAGTGCGGTCGAGGTCGGAAAAACTGTTTTTT. This translates into CVRSLVRSRSEKLFF.

This clone was seen a handful of times. J is TRBJ2-3 and V is TRBV6-6; 12 bases fit TRBD2. CDR3 size: 17 residues. Germline V gene sequence: CDR1 MNHNY, CDR2 SVGAGI (reference sequence). Trimming removed 5 bases from V and 1 base from J; junction bases left unmatched: 7. CDR3 DNA: TGTGCCAGCAGTCTAACTAGCGGGGGGCGGGGCACAGATACGCAGTATTTT. Its protein is CASSLTSGGRGTDTQYF.

The chain couples TRBV30 to TRBJ2-1, with 7 bases that match TRBD2. With 1 base clipped from V and 8 bases from J, the junction kept 5 bases outside the gene matches. CDR1 is GTSNPN, CDR2 SVGIG, per germline (reference sequence). The CDR3 spans 13 residues. The CDR3 reads CAWSGGGRYEQFF. The CDR3 bases are TGTGCCTGGAGTGGGGGGGGACGGTATGAGCAGTTCTTC.

This chain connects TRBV6-6 to TRBJ2-7, with D possibly being TRBD1 (6 bases). The CDR3 runs to 13 residues. Looked up from germline, CDR1 is MNHNY and CDR2 is SVGAGI (reference sequence). V lost 6 bases to trimming and J lost 7 bases, with 16 bases between them. The CDR3, as DNA: TGTGCCAGCAGCCAACGGGACATTGGGGAGCAGTACTTC. It encodes CASSQRDIGEQYF.